This entry features one T cell receptor (beta chain) sequence. Its antigen remains unidentified. These data originate in a study of radiotherapy plus CTLA-4 blockade in lung cancer. Study-wide context: More than 15% of enrolled patients responded objectively, and around 30% had disease control. Study-wide points: There was expansion of tumor-derived TCR clones in blood after radiotherapy plus ipilimumab.

Trimming took 6 bases from V and 3 from J; bases not matched to a gene: 8. CDR1 is MNHEY, CDR2 SVGAGI, per germline. This CDR3 contains 15 residues. Only in-frame clones appear in the TCRdb table, and some are missing; sequencing was by immunoSEQ multiplex PCR. The repertoire holds about 98,000 clones, with 82% as singletons. It was focal radiation plus CTLA-4 blockade with ipilimumab that patients with chemo-refractory metastatic non-small-cell lung cancer received. The TCR originated in a human donor with non-small cell lung cancer who had a partial response to radiotherapy plus ipilimumab. J is TRBJ2-3 and V is TRBV6-5, with 8 bases identical to TRBD2. The source material was peripheral blood, sampled from a patient treated with radiotherapy plus ipilimumab. In DNA, the CDR3 is TGTGCCAGCAGCCCCAGCGGGAGAAGGACAGATACGCAGTATTTT. Translation gives CASSPSGRRTDTQYF.